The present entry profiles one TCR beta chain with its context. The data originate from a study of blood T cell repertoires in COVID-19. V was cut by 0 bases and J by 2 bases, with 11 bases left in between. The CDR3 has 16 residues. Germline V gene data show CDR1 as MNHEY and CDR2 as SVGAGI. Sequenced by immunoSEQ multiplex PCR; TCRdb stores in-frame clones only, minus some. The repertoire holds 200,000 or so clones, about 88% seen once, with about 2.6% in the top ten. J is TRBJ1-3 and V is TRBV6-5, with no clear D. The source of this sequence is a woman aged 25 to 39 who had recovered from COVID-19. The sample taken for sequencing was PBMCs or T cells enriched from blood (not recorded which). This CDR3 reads CASSYSEDSTGNTIYF. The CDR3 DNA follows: TGTGCCAGCAGTTACTCGGAGGATTCTACTGGAAACACCATATATTTT.